The clone carrying this T cell receptor beta chain appeared once. This entry is derived from a study of blood T cell repertoires in COVID-19. Study details: Acute-phase and convalescent COVID-19 samples originated in the United States, Italy and Spain. T cells, B-cell-depleted T cells, or PBMCs supplied cDNA or gDNA.

The CDR3 contains 13 residues. Trimming at V came to 4 bases and at J to 5 bases, leaving 1 base not matched to a gene. Germline V gene data show CDR1 as GTSNPN and CDR2 as SVGIG (reference sequence). Original data processing: Nucleated cell number was recorded as an estimate derived from reference gene primer amplification. TCRdb's table, derived via immunoSEQ multiplex PCR, lists solely in-frame clones and lacks some. V, J and clone size reflect that table, while D and trimming were determined from the DNA. The sample holds tens of thousands of clones, about 79% seen once. The receptor was derived from a man aged 60 to 75 with acute or convalescent COVID-19. This chain links TRBV30 with TRBJ1-6; 8 nucleotides agree with TRBD1. Source material: peripheral blood. CDR3 amino acids: CAWTGQDNSPLHF. CDR3 nucleotide sequence: TGTGCCTGGACGGGACAGGATAATTCACCCCTCCACTTT.